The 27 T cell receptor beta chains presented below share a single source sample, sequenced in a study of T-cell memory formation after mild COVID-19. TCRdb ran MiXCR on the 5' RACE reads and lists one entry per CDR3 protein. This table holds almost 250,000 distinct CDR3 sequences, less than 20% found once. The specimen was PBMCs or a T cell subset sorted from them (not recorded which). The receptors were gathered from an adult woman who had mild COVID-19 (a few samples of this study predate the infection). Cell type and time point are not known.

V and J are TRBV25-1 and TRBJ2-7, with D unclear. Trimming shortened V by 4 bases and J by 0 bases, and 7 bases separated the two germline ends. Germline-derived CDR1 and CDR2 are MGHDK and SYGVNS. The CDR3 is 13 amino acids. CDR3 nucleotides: TGTGCCAGCAGTGCAAGTCCCTCCTACGAGCAGTACTTC. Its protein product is CASSASPSYEQYF.

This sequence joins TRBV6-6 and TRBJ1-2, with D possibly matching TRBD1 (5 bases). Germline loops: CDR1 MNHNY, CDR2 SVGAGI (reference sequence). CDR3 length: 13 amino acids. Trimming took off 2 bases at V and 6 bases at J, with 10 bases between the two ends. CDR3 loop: CASSYVRGDGYTF. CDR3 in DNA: TGTGCCAGCAGTTACGTGAGGGGTGATGGCTACACCTTC.

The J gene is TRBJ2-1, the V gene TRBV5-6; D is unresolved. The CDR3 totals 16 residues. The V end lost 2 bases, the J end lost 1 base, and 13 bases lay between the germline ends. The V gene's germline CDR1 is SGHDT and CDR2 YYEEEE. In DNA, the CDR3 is TGTGCCAGCAGCTTCGGGCGGCCCCCTTCCTACAATGAGCAGTTCTTC. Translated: CASSFGRPPSYNEQFF.

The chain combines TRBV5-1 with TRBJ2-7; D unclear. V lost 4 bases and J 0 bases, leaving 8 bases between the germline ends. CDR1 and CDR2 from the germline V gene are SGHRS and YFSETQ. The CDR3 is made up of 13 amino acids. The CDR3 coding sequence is TGCGCCAGCAGCATAGAAAACTCCTACGAGCAGTACTTC. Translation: CASSIENSYEQYF.

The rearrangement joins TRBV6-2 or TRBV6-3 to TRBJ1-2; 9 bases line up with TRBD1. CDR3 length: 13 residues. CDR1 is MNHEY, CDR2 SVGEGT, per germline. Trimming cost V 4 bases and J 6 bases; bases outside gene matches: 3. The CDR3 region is CASSFNRGHGYTF. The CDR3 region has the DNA TGTGCCAGCAGTTTCAACAGGGGGCATGGCTACACCTTC.

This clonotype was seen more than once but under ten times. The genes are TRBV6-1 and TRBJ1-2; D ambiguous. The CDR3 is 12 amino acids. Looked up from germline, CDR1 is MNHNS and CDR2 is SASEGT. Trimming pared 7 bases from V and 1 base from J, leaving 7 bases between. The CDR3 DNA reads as TGTGCCAGCAAGGTGGTTAACTATGGCTACACCTTC. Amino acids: CASKVVNYGYTF.

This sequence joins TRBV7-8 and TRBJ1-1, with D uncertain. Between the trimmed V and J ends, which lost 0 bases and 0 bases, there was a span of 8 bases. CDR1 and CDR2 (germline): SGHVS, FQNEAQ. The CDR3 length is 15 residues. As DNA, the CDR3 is TGTGCCAGCAGCTTAGCGGAGGCAGTGAACACTGAAGCTTTCTTT. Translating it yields CASSLAEAVNTEAFF.

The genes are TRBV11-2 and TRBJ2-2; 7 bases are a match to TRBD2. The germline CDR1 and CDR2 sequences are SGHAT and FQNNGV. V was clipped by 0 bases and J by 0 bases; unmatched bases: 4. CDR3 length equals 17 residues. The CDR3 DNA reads TGTGCCAGCAGCTTAGATCAGCTAGCGGCGAACACCGGGGAGCTGTTTTTT. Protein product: CASSLDQLAANTGELFF.

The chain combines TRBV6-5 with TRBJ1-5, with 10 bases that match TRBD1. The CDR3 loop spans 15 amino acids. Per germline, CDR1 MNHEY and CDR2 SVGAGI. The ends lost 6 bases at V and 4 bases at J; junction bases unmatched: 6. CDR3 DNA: TGTGCCAGCAGCCGAGACAGGGGGCGGAATCAGCCCCAGCATTTT. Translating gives CASSRDRGRNQPQHF.

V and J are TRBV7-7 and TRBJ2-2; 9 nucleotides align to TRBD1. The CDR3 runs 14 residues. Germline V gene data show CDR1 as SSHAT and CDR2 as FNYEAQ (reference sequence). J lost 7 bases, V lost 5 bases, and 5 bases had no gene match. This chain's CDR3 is CASSPGTGIGELFF. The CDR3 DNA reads TGTGCCAGCAGCCCCGGGACAGGGATCGGGGAGCTGTTTTTT.

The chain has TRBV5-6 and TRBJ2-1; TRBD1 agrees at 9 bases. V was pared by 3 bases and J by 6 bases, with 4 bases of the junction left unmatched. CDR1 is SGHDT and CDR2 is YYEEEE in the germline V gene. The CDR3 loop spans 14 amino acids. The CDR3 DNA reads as TGTGCCAGCAGCTCAACAGGGGGCCGCAATGAGCAGTTCTTC. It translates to CASSSTGGRNEQFF.

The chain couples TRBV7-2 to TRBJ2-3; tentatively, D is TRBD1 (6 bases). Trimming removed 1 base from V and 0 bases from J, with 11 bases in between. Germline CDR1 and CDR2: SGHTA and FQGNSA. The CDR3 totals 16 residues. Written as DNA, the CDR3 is TGTGCCAGCAGCTTAGTCGGACAGCCGAGCACAGATACGCAGTATTTT. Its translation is CASSLVGQPSTDTQYF. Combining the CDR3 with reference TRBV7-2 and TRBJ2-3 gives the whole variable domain GAGVSQSPSNKVTEKGKDVELRCDPISGHTALYWYRQSLGQGLEFLIYFQGNSAPDKSGLPSDRFSAERTGGSVSTLTIQRTQQEDSAVYLCASSLVGQPSTDTQYFGPGTRLTVL.

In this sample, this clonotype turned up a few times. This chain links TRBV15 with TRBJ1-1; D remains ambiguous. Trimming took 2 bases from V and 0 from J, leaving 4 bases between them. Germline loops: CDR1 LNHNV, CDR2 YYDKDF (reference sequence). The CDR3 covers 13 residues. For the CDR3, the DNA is TGTGCCACCAGCAGACAGATGAACACTGAAGCTTTCTTT. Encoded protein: CATSRQMNTEAFF. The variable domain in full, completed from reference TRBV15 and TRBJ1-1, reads DAMVIQNPRYQVTQFGKPVTLSCSQTLNHNVMYWYQQKSSQAPKLLFHYYDKDFNNEADTPDNFQSRRPNTSFCFLDIRSPGLGDTAMYLCATSRQMNTEAFFGQGTRLTVV.

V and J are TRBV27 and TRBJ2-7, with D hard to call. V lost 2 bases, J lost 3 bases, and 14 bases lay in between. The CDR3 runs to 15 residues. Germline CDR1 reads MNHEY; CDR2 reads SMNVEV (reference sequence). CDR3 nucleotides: TGTGCCAGCAGTTTACGAGCGAACTCTTACTACGAGCAGTACTTC. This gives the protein CASSLRANSYYEQYF.

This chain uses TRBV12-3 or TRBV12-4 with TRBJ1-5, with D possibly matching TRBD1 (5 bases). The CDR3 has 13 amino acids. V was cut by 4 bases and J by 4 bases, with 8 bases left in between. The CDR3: CASSYSGNQPQHF. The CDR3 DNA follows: TGTGCCAGCAGTTATTCAGGGAATCAGCCCCAGCATTTT.

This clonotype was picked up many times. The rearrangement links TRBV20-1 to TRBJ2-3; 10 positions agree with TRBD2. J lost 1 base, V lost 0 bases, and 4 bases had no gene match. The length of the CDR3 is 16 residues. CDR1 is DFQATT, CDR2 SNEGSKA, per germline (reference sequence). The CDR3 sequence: CSARDYGLAGTDTQYF. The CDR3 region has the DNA TGCAGTGCTAGAGATTACGGACTAGCGGGCACAGATACGCAGTATTTT.

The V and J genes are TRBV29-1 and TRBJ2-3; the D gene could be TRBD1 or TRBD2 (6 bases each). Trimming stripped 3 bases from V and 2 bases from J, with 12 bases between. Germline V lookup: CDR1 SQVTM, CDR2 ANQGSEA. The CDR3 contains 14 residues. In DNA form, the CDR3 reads TGCAGCGTTGAGGGGGGCCATTACACAGATACGCAGTATTTT. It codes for CSVEGGHYTDTQYF.

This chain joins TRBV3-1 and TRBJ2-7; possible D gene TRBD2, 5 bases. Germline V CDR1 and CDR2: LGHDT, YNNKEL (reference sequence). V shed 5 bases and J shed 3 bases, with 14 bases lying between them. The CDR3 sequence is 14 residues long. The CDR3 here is CASSYSGVLYEQYF. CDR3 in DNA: TGTGCCAGCAGCTACAGCGGAGTCCTCTACGAGCAGTACTTC.

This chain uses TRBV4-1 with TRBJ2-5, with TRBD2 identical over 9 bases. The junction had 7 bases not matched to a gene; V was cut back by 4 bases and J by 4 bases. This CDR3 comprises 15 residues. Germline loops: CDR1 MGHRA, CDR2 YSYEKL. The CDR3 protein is CASSLLSGGRETQYF. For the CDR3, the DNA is TGCGCCAGCAGCCTTCTTAGCGGGGGTCGAGAGACCCAGTACTTC.

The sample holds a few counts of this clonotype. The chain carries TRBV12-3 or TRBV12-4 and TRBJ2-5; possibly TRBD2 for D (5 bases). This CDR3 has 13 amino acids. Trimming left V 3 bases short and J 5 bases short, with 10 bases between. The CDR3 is CASSFEGWETQYF. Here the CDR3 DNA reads TGTGCCAGCAGTTTCGAGGGTTGGGAGACCCAGTACTTC.

The DNA for the CDR3 is TGTGCCAGCTCTGGGATTCCGACAGATACGCAGTATTTT. Its protein product is CASSGIPTDTQYF. V and J are TRBV2 and TRBJ2-3; unclear D gene. The CDR3 is 13 residues long. Germline V CDR1 and CDR2: SNHLY, FYNNEI. Trimming removed 8 bases at V and 3 bases at J, with 12 bases between. Based on the CDR3 plus reference TRBV2 and TRBJ2-3, the full variable domain is EPEVTQTPSHQVTQMGQEVILRCVPISNHLYFYWYRQILGQKVEFLVSFYNNEISEKSEIFDDQFSVERPDGSNFTLKIRSTKLEDSAMYFCASSGIPTDTQYFGPGTRLTVL.

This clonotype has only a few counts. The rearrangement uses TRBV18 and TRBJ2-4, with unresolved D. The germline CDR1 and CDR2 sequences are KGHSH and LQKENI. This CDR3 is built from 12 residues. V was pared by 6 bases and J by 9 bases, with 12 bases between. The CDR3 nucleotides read TGTGCCAGCTCCCTCGATAGAGTCATTCAGTACTTC. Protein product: CASSLDRVIQYF.

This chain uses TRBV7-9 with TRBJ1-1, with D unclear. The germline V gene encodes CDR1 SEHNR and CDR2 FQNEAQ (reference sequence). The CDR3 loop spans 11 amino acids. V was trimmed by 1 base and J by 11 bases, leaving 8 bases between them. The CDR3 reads CASSLGGGAFF. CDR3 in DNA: TGTGCCAGCAGCTTAGGAGGTGGGGCTTTCTTT.

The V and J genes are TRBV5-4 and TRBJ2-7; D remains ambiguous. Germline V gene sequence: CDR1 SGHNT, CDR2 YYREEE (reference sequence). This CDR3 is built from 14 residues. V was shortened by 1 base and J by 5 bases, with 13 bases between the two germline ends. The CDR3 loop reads CASSLSPREHEQYF. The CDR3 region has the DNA TGTGCCAGCAGCTTGTCCCCTAGAGAACACGAGCAGTACTTC.

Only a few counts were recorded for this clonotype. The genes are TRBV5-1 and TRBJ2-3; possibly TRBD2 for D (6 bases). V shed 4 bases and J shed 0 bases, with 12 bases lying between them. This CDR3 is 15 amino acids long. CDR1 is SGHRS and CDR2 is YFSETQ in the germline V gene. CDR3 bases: TGCGCCAGCAGCCCCGGGACTCATAGCACAGATACGCAGTATTTT. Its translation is CASSPGTHSTDTQYF.

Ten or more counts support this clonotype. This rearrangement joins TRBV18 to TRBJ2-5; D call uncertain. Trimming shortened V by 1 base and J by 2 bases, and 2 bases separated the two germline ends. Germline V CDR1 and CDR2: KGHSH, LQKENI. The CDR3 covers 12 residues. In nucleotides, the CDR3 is TGTGCCAGCTCACCACGGCAAGAGACCCAGTACTTC. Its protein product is CASSPRQETQYF.

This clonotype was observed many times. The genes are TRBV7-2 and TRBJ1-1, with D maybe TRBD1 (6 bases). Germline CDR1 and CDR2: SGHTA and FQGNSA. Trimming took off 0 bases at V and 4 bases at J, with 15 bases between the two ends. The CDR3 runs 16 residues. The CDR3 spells CASSLAPTGRGTEAFF. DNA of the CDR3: TGTGCCAGCAGCTTAGCTCCCACAGGGAGAGGCACTGAAGCTTTCTTT.